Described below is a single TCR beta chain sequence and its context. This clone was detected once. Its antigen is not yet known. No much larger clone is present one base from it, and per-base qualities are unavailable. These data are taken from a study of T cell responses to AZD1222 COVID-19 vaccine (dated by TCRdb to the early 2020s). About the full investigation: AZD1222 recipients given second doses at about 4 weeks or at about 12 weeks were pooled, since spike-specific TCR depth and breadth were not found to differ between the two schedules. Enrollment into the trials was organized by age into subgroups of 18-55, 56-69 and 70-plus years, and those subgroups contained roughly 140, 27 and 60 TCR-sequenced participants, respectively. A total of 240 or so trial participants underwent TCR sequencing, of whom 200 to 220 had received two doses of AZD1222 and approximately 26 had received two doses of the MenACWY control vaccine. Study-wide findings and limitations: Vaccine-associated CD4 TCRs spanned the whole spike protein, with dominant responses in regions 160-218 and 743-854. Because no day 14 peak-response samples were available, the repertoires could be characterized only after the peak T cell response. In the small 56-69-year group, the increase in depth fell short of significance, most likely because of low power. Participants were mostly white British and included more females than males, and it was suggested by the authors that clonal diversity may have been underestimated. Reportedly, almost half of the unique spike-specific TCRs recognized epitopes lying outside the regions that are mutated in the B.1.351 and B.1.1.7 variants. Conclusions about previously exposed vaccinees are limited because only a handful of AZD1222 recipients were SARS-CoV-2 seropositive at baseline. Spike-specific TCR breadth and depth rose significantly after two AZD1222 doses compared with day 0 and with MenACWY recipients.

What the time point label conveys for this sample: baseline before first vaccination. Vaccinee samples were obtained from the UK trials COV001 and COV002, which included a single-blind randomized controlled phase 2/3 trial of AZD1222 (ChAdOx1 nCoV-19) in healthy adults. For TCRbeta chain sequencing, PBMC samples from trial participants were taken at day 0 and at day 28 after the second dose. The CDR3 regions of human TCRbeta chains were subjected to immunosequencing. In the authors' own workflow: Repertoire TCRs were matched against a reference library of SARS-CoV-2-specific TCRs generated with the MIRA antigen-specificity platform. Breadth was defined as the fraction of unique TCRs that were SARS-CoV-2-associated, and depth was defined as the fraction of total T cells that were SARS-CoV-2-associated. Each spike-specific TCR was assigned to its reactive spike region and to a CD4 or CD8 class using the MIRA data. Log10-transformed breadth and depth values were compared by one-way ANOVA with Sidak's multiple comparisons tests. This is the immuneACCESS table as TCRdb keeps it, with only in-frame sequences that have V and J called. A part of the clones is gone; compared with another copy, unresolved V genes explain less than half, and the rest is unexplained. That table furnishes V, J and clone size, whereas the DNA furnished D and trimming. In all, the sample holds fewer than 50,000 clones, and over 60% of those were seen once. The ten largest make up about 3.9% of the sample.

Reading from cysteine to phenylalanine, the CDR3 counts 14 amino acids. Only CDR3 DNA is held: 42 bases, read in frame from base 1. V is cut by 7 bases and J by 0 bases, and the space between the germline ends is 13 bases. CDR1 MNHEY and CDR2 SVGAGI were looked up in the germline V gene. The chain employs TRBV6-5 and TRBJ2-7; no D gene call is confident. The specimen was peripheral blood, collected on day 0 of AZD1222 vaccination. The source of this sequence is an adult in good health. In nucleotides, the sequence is TGTGCCAGCAATAAGCTGGGCAGCTCCTACGAGCAGTACTTC. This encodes CASNKLGSSYEQYF.